This T cell receptor beta chain was identified in a study of cytomegalovirus exposure and HLA in healthy donors. The primer mix had 60 Vbeta and 13 Jbeta primers. Assay used: immunoSEQ multiplex PCR; TCRdb lists only in-frame clones, some missing. Here the sample spans some 190,000 clones, roughly 75% being singletons. Material: PBMCs. This receptor was obtained from a woman aged 25 to 39 in good health and CMV-seronegative.

The CDR3 sequence: CASSRWDRVTEAFF. CDR3 sequence (DNA): TGCGCCAGCAGCCGATGGGACAGGGTCACTGAAGCTTTCTTT. The rearrangement links TRBV4-1 to TRBJ1-1; 9 nucleotides align to TRBD1. This CDR3 spans 14 amino acids. Germline CDR1 is MGHRA and CDR2 is YSYEKL. J was trimmed by 4 bases and V by 4 bases; bases with no gene match: 4.